This T cell receptor (beta chain) comes out of a study of cytomegalovirus exposure and HLA in healthy donors. Of note for this clone: No antigen is known for it.

In the PCR, 60 Vbeta and 13 Jbeta primers were used. Sequenced by immunoSEQ multiplex PCR; TCRdb stores in-frame clones only, minus some. The data contain 200,000 to 300,000 clones, roughly 81% of them singletons. The V gene lost 8 bases and the J gene lost 0 bases, with 17 bases spanning the gap. Germline CDR1 reads WNHNN; CDR2 reads SYGVQD (reference sequence). This CDR3 has 17 residues. Study conclusions and caveats: Most TCR sequences were uncommon, yet certain public TCRs appeared in many donors.

Sequenced input: PBMCs. The origin of this receptor is a woman aged 40-49 years in good health and CMV-seropositive. The chain has TRBV10-1 and TRBJ1-6; D ambiguous. CDR3 bases: TGCGCCAGCGGCCACCACATGGGGAGCTCCTATAATTCACCCCTCCACTTT. Translated: CASGHHMGSSYNSPLHF.